This T cell receptor (beta chain) stems from a study of blood T cell repertoires in COVID-19. Looking at the study overall: COVID-19 samples collected from the United States, Italy and Spain covered acute and convalescent phases. Sources were T cells, B-cell-depleted T cells, or PBMCs; the material itself was cDNA or gDNA.

Germline CDR1 reads LNHDA; CDR2 reads SQIVND (reference sequence). V dropped 5 bases and J dropped 8; count of bases not matched to a gene: 6. This CDR3 comprises 13 residues. In the study's own analysis: Scientists estimated how many nucleated cells there were by amplifying reference gene primers. TCRdb's copy holds only in-frame clones and misses some; the assay was immunoSEQ multiplex PCR. The V and J calls and the clone size are those of that table, but D and trimming were determined from the DNA. The table includes approximately 240,000 clones, 82% detected once. The origin of this receptor is a woman older than 75 with active or convalescent COVID-19. Sequencing was carried out using peripheral blood. The genes are TRBV19 and TRBJ2-3; 8 positions match TRBD1. CDR3 DNA sequence: TGTGCCAGTAGTTCCCAGACAGGGGTTACGCAGTATTTT. It translates to CASSSQTGVTQYF.